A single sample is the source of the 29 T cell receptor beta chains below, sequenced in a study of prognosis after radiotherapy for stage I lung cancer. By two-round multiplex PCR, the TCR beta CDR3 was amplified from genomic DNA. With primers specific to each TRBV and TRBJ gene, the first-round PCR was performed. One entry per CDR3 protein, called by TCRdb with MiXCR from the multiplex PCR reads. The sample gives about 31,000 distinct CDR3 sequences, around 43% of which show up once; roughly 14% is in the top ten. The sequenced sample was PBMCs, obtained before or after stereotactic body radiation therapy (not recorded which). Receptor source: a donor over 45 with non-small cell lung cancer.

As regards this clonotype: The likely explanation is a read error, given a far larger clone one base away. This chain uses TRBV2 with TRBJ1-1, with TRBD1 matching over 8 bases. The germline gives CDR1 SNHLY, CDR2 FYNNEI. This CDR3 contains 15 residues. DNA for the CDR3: TGCGCCAGCAGCGAATGGACAGGGTCGTGCACTGAAGCTTTCTTT. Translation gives CASSEWTGSCTEAFF.

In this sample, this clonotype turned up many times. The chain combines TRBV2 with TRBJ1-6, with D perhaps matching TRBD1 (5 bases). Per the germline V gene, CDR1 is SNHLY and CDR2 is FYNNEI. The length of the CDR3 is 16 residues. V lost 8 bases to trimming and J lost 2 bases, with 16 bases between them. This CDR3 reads CASLTQGGAYNSPLHF. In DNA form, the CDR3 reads TGTGCCAGCCTAACTCAGGGAGGGGCCTATAATTCACCCCTCCACTTT.

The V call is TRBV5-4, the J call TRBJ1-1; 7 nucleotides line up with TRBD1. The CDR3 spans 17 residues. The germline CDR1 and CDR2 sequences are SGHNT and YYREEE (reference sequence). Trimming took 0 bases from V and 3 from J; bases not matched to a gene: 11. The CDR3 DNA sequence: TGTGCCAGCAGCTTGGGAGACAGGGTGCGAAGGGACACTGAAGCTTTCTTT. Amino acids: CASSLGDRVRRDTEAFF.

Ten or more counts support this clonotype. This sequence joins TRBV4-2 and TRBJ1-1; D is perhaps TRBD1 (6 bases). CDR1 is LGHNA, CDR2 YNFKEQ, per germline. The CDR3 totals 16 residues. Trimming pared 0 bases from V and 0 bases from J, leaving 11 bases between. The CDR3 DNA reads TGTGCCAGCAGCCAAGATGGCGGGGGCATGAACACTGAAGCTTTCTTT. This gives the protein CASSQDGGGMNTEAFF.

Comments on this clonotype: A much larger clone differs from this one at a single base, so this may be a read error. CDR3: CAGGRERHSHEQFF. In nucleotides, the CDR3 is TGTGCCGGCGGTCGGGAGAGGCACAGCCATGAGCAGTTCTTC. The chain links TRBV6-2 or TRBV6-3 to TRBJ2-1; D is perhaps TRBD2 (6 bases). CDR1 is MNHEY and CDR2 is SVGEGT in the germline V gene. Trimming cost V 11 bases and J 8 bases, with 22 bases left between them. This CDR3 is built from 14 residues.

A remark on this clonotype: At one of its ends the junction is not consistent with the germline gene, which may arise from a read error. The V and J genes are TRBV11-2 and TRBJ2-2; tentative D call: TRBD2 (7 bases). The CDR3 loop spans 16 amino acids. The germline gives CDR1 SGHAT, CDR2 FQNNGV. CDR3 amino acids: CASSHRWGRGTGALFF. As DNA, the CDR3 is TGTGCCAGCAGCCACCGGTGGGGGAGGGGGACCGGGGCGCTGTTTTTT.

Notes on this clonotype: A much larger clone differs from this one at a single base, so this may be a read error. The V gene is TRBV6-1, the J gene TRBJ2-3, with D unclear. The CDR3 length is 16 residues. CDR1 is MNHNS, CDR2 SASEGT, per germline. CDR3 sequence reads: CASSEDDTRGTDTQYF. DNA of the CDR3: TGTGCCAGCAGCGAAGATGATACACGAGGCACAGATACGCAGTATTTT.

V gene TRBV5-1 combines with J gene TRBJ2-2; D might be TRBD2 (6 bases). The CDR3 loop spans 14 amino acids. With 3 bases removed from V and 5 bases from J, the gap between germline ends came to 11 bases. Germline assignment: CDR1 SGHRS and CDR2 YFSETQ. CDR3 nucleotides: TGCGCCAGCAGCTCCGGGACTCGAACCGGGGAGCTGTTTTTT. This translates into CASSSGTRTGELFF.

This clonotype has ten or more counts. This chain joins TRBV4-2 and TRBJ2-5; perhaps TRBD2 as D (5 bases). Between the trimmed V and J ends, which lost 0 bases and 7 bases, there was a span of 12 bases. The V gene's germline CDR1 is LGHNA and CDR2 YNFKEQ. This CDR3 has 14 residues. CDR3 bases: TGTGCCAGCAGCCAAGAATGGGCAAGCGGGACCCAGTACTTC. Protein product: CASSQEWASGTQYF.

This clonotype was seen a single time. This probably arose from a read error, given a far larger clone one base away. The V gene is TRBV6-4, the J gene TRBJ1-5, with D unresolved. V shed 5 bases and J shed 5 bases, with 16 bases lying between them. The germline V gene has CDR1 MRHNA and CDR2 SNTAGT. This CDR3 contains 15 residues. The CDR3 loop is CASSYDSSCHQPQHF. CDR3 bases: TGTGCCAGCAGTTACGACTCATCCTGCCATCAGCCCCAGCATTTT.

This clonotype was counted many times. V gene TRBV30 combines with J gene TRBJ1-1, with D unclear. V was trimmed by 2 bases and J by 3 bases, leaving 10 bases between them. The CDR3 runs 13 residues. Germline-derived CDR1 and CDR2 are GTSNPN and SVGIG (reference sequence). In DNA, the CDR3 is TGTGCCTGGAGTCTTAACACAGACACTGAAGCTTTCTTT. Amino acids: CAWSLNTDTEAFF.

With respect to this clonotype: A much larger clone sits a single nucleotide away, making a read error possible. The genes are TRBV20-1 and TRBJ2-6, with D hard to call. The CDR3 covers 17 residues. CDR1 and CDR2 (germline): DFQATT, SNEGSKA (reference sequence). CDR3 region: CSAGDPSFQSGANVLTF. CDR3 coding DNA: TGCAGTGCTGGAGACCCCTCTTTTCAGTCTGGGGCCAACGTCCTGACTTTC.

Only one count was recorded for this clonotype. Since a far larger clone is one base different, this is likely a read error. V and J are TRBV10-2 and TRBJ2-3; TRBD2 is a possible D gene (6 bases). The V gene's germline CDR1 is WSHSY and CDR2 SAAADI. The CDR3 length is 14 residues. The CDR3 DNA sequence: TGTGCCAGCAGTACGGGGGTCCACACAGATACGCAGTATTTT. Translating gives CASSTGVHTDTQYF.

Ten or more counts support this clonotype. CDR3 nucleotide sequence: TGTGCCAGCAGCGTAGTGGAACACTATAGCAATCAGCCCCAGCATTTT. Residues: CASSVVEHYSNQPQHF. The V gene is TRBV9, the J gene TRBJ1-5; D uncertain. Germline CDR1 is SGDLS and CDR2 is YYNGEE. This CDR3 is built from 16 residues. V lost 0 bases, J lost 0 bases, and 10 bases lay in between.

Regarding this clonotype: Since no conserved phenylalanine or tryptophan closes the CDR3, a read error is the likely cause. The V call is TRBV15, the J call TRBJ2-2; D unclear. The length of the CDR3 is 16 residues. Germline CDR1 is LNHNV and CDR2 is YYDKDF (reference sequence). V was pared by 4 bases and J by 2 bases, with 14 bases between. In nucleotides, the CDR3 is TGTGCCACCAGCATAGATCTCAGCCCAAACACCGGGGAGCTGTTTCTT. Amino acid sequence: CATSIDLSPNTGELFL.

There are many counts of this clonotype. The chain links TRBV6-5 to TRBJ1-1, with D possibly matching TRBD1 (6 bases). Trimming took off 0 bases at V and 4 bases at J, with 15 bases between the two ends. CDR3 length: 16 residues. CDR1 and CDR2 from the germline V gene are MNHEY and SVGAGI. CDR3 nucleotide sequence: TGTGCCAGCAGTTACTCACGGGGGGCCGGGGGCACTGAAGCTTTCTTT. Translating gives CASSYSRGAGGTEAFF.

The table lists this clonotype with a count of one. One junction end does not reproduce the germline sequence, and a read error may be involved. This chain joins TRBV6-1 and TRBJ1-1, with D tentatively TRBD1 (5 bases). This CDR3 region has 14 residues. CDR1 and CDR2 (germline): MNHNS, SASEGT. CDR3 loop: CDSTATVLNTEAFF. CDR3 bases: TGTGACAGCACCGCGACAGTGTTGAACACTGAAGCTTTCTTT.

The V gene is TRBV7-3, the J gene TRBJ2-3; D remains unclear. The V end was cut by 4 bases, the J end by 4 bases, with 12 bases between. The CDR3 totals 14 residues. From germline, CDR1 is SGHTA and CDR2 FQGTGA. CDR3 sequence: CASSYEGFADTQYF. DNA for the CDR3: TGTGCCAGCAGCTACGAAGGATTCGCAGATACGCAGTATTTT.

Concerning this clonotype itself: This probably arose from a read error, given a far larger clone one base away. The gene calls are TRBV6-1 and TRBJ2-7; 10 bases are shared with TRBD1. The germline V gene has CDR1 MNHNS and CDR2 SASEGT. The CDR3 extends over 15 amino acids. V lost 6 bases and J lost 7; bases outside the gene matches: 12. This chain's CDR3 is CASRSGTGDRHEQYF. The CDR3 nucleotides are TGTGCCAGCAGATCCGGGACAGGGGATCGTCATGAGCAGTACTTC.

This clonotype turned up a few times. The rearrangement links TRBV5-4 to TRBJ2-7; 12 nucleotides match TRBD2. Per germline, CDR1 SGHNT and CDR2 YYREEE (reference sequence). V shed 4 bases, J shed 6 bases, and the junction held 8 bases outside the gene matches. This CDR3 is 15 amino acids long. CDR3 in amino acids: CASSPGLAGTGEQYF. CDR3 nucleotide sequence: TGTGCCAGCAGCCCTGGACTAGCGGGAACAGGCGAGCAGTACTTC.

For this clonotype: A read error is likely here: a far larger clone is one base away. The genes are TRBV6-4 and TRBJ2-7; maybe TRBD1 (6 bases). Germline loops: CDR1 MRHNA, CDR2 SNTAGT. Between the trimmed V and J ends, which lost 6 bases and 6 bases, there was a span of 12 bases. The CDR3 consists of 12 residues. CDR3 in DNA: TGTGCCAGCAGCCGACAGGTTAGCGAGCAGTACTTC. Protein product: CASSRQVSEQYF.

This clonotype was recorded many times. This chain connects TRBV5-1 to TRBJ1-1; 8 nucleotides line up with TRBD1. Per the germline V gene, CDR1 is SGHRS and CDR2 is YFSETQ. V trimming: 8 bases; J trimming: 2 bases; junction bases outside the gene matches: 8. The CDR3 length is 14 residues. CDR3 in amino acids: CASGQGSGNTEAFF. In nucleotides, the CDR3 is TGCGCCAGTGGACAGGGTAGTGGCAACACTGAAGCTTTCTTT.

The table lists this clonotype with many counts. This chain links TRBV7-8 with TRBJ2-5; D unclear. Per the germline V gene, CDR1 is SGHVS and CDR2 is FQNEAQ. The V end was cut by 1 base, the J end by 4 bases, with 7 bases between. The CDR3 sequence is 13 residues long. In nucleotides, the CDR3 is TGTGCCAGCAGCTTAGTGGGTAGAGAGACCCAGTACTTC. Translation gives CASSLVGRETQYF.

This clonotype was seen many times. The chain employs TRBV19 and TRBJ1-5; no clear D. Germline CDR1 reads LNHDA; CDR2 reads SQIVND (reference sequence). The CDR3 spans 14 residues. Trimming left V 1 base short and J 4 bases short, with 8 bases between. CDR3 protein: CASSIGYGNQPQHF. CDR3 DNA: TGTGCCAGTAGTATAGGATACGGAAATCAGCCCCAGCATTTT.

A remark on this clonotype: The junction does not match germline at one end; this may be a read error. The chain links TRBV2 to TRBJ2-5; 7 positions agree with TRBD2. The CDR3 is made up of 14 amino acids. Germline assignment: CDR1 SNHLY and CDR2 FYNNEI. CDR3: CASSSGVLKETQYF. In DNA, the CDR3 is TGTGCAAGCAGCAGCGGGGTCCTCAAAGAGACCCAGTACTTC. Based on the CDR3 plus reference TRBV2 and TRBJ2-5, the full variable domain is EPEVTQTPSHQVTQMGQEVILRCVPISNHLYFYWYRQILGQKVEFLVSFYNNEISEKSEIFDDQFSVERPDGSNFTLKIRSTKLEDSAMYFCASSSGVLKETQYFGPGTRLLVL.

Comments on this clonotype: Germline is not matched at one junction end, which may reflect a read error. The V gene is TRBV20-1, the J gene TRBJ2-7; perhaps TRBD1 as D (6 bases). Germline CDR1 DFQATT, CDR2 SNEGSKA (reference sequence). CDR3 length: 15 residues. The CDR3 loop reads CSSPKGVAWNHERYF. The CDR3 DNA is TGCAGTTCCCCGAAGGGGGTAGCTTGGAACCACGAGCGGTACTTC.

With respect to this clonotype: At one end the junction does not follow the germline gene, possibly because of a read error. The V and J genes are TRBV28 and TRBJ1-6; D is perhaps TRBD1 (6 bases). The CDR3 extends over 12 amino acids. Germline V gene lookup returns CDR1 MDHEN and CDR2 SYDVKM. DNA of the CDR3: TGTGCCATCGGACAGACAGATTCAACCCTACACTTT. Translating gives CAIGQTDSTLHF.

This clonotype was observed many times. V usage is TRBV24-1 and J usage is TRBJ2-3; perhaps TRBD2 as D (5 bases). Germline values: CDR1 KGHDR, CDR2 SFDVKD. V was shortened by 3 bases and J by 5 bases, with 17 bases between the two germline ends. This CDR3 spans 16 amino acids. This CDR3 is CATSDPYRGSEDTQYF. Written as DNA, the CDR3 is TGTGCCACCAGTGATCCATATCGAGGGTCCGAAGATACGCAGTATTTT.

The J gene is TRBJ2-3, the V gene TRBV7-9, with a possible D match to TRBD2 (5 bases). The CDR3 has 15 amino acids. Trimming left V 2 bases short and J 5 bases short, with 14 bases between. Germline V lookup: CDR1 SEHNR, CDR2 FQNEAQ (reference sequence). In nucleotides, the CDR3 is TGTGCCAGCAGCTTAACTCGTAGCGCGGGAGATACGCAGTATTTT. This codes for CASSLTRSAGDTQYF.